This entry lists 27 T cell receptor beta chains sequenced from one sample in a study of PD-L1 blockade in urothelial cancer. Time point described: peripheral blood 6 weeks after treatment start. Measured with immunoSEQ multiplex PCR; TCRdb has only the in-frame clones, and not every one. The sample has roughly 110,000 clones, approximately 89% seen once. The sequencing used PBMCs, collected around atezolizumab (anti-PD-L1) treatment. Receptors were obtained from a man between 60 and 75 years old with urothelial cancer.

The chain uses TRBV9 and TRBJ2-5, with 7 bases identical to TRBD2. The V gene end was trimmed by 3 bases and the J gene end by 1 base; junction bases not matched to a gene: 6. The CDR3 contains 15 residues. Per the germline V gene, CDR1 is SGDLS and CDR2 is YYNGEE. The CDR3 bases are TGTGCCAGCAGCGAGACGCTAGCGGCCCAAGAGACCCAGTACTTC. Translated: CASSETLAAQETQYF.

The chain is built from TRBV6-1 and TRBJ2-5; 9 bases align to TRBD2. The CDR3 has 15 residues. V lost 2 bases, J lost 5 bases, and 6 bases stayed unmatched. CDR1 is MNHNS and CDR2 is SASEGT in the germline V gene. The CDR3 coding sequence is TGTGCCAGCAGTGAACTTAGCGGGAGTCGGGAGACCCAGTACTTC. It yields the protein CASSELSGSRETQYF.

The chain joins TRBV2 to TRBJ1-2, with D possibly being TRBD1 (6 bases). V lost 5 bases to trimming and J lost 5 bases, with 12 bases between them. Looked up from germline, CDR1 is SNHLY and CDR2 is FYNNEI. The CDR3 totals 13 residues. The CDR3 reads CASSSGTLYGYTF. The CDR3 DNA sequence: TGTGCCAGCAGTTCCGGGACACTATATGGCTACACCTTC.

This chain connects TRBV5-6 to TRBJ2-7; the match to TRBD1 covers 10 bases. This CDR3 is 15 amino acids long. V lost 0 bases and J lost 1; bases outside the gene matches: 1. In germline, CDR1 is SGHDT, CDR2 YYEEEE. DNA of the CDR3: TGTGCCAGCAGCTTGGGACAGGGGGCGTCCTACGAGCAGTACTTC. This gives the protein CASSLGQGASYEQYF.

CDR3: CASSLQGGGSSYNEQFF. The CDR3 DNA sequence: TGTGCCAGCAGCTTACAAGGCGGGGGGAGCTCCTACAATGAGCAGTTCTTC. This rearrangement joins TRBV7-2 to TRBJ2-1; 8 bases are a match to TRBD2. This CDR3 comprises 17 residues. Germline V lookup: CDR1 SGHTA, CDR2 FQGNSA. J gave up 0 bases and V 2 bases, and 6 bases lay outside the gene matches.

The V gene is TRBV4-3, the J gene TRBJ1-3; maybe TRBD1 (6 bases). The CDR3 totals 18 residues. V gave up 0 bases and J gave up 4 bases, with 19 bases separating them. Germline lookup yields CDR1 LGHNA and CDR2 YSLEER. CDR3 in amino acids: CASSQEPHRDLSGNTIYF. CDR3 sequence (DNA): TGCGCCAGCAGCCAAGAACCCCACAGGGATCTTTCGGGAAACACCATATATTTT.

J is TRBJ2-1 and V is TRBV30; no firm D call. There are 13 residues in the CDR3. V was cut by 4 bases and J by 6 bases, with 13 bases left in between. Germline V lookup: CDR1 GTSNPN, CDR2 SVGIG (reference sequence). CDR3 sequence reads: CAWTLLEINEQFF. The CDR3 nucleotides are TGTGCCTGGACCCTTCTAGAAATCAATGAGCAGTTCTTC.

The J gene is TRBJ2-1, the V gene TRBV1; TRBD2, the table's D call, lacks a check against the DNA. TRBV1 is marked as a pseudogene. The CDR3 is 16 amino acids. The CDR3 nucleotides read TGCACCAGCAGCCAAGGCCAGCGGGACCCATACAATGAGCAGTTCTTC. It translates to CTSSQGQRDPYNEQFF.

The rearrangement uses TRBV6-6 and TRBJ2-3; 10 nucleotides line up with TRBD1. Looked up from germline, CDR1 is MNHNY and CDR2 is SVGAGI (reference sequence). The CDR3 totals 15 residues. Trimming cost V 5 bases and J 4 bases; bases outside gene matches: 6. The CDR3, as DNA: TGTGCCAGCAGTCCGGCGACAGGGGGCGCAGATACGCAGTATTTT. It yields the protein CASSPATGGADTQYF.

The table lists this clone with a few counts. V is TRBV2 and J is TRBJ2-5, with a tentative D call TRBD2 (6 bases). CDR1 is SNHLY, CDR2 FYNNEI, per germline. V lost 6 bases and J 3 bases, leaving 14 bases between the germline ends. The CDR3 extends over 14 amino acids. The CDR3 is CASRKTRNEETQYF. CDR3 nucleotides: TGTGCCAGCAGGAAGACTAGGAACGAAGAGACCCAGTACTTC.

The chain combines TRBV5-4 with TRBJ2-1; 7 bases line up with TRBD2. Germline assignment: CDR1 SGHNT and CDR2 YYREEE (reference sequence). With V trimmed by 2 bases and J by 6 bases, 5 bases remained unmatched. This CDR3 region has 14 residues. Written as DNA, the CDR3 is TGTGCCAGCAGCTTTCCCGGGGAGGGCAATGAGCAGTTCTTC. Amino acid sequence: CASSFPGEGNEQFF.

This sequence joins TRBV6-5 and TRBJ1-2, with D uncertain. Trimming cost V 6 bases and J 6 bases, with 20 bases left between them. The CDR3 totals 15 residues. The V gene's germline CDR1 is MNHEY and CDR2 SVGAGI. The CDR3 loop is CASRLLPVTEHGYTF. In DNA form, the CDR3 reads TGTGCCAGCAGATTACTCCCGGTGACGGAGCATGGCTACACCTTC.

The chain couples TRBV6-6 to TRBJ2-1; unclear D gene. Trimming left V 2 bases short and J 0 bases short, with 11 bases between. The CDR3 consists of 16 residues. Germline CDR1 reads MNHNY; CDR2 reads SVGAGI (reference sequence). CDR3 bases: TGTGCCAGCAGTTACCAAGCGCCTCACTCCTACAATGAGCAGTTCTTC. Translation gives CASSYQAPHSYNEQFF.

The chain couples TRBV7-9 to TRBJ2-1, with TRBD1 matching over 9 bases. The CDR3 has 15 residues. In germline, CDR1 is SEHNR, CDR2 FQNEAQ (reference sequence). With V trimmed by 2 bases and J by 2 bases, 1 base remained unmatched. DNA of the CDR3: TGTGCCAGCAGCTTAAGGACAGGGGCCTACAATGAGCAGTTCTTC. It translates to CASSLRTGAYNEQFF.

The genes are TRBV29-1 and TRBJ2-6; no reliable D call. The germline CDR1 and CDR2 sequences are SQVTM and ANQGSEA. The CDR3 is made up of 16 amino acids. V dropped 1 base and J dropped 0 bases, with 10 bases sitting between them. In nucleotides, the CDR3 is TGCAGCGTTGAAGCCGTTCTCCGCTCTGGGGCCAACGTCCTGACTTTC. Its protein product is CSVEAVLRSGANVLTF.

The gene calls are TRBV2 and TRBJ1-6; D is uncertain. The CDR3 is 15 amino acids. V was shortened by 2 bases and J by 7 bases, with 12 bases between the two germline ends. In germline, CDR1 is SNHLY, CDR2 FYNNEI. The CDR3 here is CASSEQASKNSPLHF. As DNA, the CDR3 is TGTGCCAGCAGTGAACAGGCGTCAAAAAATTCACCCCTCCACTTT.

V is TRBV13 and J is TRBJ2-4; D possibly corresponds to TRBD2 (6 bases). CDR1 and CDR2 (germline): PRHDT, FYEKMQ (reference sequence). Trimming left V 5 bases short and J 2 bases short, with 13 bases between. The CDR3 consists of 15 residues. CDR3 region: CASSQPGSTKNIQYF. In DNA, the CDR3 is TGTGCCAGCAGCCAACCCGGGAGCACCAAAAACATTCAGTACTTC.

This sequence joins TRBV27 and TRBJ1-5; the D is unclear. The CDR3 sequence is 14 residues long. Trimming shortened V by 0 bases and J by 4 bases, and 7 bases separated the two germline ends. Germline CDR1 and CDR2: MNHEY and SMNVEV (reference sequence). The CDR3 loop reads CASSLSSRNQPQHF. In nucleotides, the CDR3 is TGTGCCAGCAGTTTATCTTCCAGAAATCAGCCCCAGCATTTT.

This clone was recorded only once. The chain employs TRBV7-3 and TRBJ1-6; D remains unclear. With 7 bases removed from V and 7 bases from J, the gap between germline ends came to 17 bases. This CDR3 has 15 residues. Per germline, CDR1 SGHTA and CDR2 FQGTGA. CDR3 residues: CASIINGVRNSPLHF. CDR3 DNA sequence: TGTGCCAGCATAATAAACGGAGTGAGGAATTCACCCCTCCACTTT. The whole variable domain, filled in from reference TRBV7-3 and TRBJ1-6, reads GAGVSQTPSNKVTEKGKYVELRCDPISGHTALYWYRQSLGQGPEFLIYFQGTGAADDSGLPNDRFFAVRPEGSVSTLKIQRTERGDSAVYLCASIINGVRNSPLHFGNGTRLTVT.

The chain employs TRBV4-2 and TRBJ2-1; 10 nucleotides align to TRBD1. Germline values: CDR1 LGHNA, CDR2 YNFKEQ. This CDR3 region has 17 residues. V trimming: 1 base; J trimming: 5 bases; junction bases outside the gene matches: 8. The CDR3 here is CASSQGLPGQGNNEQFF. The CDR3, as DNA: TGTGCCAGCAGCCAAGGACTTCCGGGACAGGGGAACAATGAGCAGTTCTTC.

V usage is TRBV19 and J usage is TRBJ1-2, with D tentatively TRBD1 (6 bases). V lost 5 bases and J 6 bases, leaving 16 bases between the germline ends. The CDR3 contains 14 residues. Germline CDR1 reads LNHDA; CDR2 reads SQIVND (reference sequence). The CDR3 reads CASSPLQGPHGYTF. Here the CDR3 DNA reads TGTGCCAGTAGTCCATTACAGGGTCCACATGGCTACACCTTC.

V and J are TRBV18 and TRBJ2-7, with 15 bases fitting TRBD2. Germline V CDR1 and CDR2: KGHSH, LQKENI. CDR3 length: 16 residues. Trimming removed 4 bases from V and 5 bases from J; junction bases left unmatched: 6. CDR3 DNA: TGTGCCAGCTCACGGCCGGGACTAGCGGGAGGCCACGAGCAGTACTTC. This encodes CASSRPGLAGGHEQYF.

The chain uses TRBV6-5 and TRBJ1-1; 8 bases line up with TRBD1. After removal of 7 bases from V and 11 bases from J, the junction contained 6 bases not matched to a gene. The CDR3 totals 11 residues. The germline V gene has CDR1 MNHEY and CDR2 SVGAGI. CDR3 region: CASIQDRVAFF. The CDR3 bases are TGTGCCAGCATCCAGGACAGGGTTGCTTTCTTT.

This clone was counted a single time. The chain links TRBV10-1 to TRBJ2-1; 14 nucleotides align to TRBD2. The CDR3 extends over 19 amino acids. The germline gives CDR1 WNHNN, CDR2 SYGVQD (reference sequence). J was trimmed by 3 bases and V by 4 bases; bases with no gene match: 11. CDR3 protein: CASSVLGLAGDRNYNEQFF. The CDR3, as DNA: TGCGCCAGCAGTGTTCTGGGACTAGCGGGGGATCGAAACTACAATGAGCAGTTCTTC.

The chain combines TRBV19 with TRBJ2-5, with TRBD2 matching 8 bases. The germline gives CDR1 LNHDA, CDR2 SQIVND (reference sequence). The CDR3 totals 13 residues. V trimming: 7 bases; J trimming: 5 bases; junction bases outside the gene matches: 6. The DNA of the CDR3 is TGTGCCAGTAACCGGGGGGGCTTGGAGACCCAGTACTTC. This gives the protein CASNRGGLETQYF. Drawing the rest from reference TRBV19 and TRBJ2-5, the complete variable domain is DGGITQSPKYLFRKEGQNVTLSCEQNLNHDAMYWYRQDPGQGLRLIYYSQIVNDFQKGDIAEGYSVSREKKESFPLTVTSAQKNPTAFYLCASNRGGLETQYFGPGTRLLVL.

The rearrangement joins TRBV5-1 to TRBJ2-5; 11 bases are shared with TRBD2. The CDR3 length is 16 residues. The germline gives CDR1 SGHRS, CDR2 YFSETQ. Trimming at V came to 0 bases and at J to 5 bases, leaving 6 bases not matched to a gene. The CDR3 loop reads CASSLGLAGTVETQYF. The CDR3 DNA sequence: TGCGCCAGCAGCTTGGGACTAGCGGGGACTGTGGAGACCCAGTACTTC. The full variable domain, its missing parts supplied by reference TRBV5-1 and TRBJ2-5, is KAGVTQTPRYLIKTRGQQVTLSCSPISGHRSVSWYQQTPGQGLQFLFEYFSETQRNKGNFPGRFSGRQFSNSRSEMNVSTLELGDSALYLCASSLGLAGTVETQYFGPGTRLLVL.

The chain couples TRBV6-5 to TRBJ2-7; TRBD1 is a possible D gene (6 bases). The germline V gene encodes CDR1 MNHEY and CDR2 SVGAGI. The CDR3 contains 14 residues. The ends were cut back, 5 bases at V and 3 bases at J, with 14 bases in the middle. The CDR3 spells CASSRAGENYEQYF. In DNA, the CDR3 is TGTGCCAGCAGTCGGGCAGGGGAAAACTACGAGCAGTACTTC.